Shown below are 11 T cell receptor beta chains from a single sample sequenced in a study of T cell responses to AZD1222 COVID-19 vaccine. Assay: immunoSEQ multiplex PCR; the TCRdb copy retains only in-frame clones and omits some. The table lists 65,000 to 80,000 clones, 90% of them singletons, with approximately 4.2% in the top ten. Sequenced here: peripheral blood, sampled on day 0 of AZD1222 vaccination. The receptor set was obtained from an adult in good health.

The rearrangement uses TRBV29-1 and TRBJ1-2, with 9 bases that match TRBD1. CDR3 length: 13 amino acids. V lost 6 bases, J lost 6 bases, and 8 bases stayed unmatched. Per germline, CDR1 SQVTM and CDR2 ANQGSEA. This chain's CDR3 is CSVTGQGINGYTF. For the CDR3, the DNA is TGCAGCGTAACTGGACAGGGGATTAATGGCTACACCTTC.

This chain joins TRBV10-3 and TRBJ2-5; D is unresolved. This CDR3 is built from 16 residues. Looked up from germline, CDR1 is ENHRY and CDR2 is SYGVKD. Between the trimmed V and J ends, which lost 2 bases and 5 bases, there was a span of 18 bases. Written as DNA, the CDR3 is TGTGCCATCAGTGAGCAACAACTCGGGCTTGGGGAGACCCAGTACTTC. Its translation: CAISEQQLGLGETQYF.

The chain carries TRBV18 and TRBJ1-1; D is unresolved. V was cut by 3 bases and J by 0 bases, with 8 bases left in between. Germline assignment: CDR1 KGHSH and CDR2 LQKENI. This CDR3 region has 14 residues. In DNA, the CDR3 is TGTGCCAGCTCACCGGGGAACCTGAACACTGAAGCTTTCTTT. Its protein is CASSPGNLNTEAFF.

This chain joins TRBV2 and TRBJ1-5, with 7 bases that match TRBD1. Trimming at V came to 3 bases and at J to 0 bases, leaving 11 bases not matched to a gene. Germline CDR1 SNHLY, CDR2 FYNNEI. The CDR3 loop spans 18 amino acids. Written as DNA, the CDR3 is TGTGCCAGCAGTGAGCCTGGGACAGAGTTTTATAGCAATCAGCCCCAGCATTTT. Its translation: CASSEPGTEFYSNQPQHF.

The CDR3 bases are TGTGCCAGCACCTCTTTGGGCACAGATACGCAGTATTTT. It specifies CASTSLGTDTQYF. The genes are TRBV27 and TRBJ2-3, with unresolved D. CDR1 MNHEY and CDR2 SMNVEV come from the germline V gene (reference sequence). V was trimmed by 7 bases and J by 1 base, leaving 9 bases between them. This CDR3 is 13 amino acids long.

The rearrangement joins TRBV5-1 to TRBJ1-6, with 8 nucleotides matching TRBD1. The ends lost 0 bases at V and 2 bases at J; junction bases unmatched: 4. The CDR3 is made up of 17 amino acids. CDR1 SGHRS and CDR2 YFSETQ come from the germline V gene. The CDR3 spells CASSLDTGGTYNSPLHF. The CDR3 DNA is TGCGCCAGCAGCTTGGATACAGGGGGAACCTATAATTCACCCCTCCACTTT.

The rearrangement links TRBV19 to TRBJ1-1; D ambiguous. This CDR3 region has 12 residues. Germline lookup yields CDR1 LNHDA and CDR2 SQIVND (reference sequence). Trimming removed 4 bases at V and 8 bases at J, with 11 bases between. CDR3 protein: CASSTALLEAFF. The CDR3 coding sequence is TGTGCCAGTAGTACTGCCCTACTCGAAGCTTTCTTT.

The rearrangement links TRBV30 to TRBJ2-3, with unresolved D. The CDR3 loop spans 11 amino acids. Germline CDR1 and CDR2: GTSNPN and SVGIG (reference sequence). V lost 0 bases to trimming and J lost 6 bases, with 4 bases between them. The CDR3 loop is CAWSVGDTQYF. CDR3 sequence (DNA): TGTGCCTGGAGTGTTGGGGATACGCAGTATTTT.

V and J are TRBV5-5 and TRBJ2-3, with no clear D. This CDR3 has 13 residues. V lost 2 bases and J lost 1, with 5 bases in between. Looked up from germline, CDR1 is SGHKS and CDR2 is YYEKEE (reference sequence). This chain's CDR3 is CASSFEGTDTQYF. The CDR3 region has the DNA TGTGCCAGCAGCTTCGAGGGCACAGATACGCAGTATTTT.

On this clone itself: The germline gene is not matched at one end of the junction; a read error may be the cause. This sequence joins TRBV7-2 and TRBJ1-2; TRBD1 aligns across 9 bases. The V gene's germline CDR1 is SGHTA and CDR2 FQGNSA. CDR3 size: 20 residues. This CDR3 reads CASSLAPYRDRDRKNYGYTF. CDR3 sequence (DNA): TGTGCCAGCAGCCTAGCCCCTTACCGGGACAGGGATCGAAAAAACTATGGCTACACCTTC.

The gene calls are TRBV7-8 and TRBJ1-6, with D unresolved. Germline CDR1 is SGHVS and CDR2 is FQNEAQ. This CDR3 is built from 13 residues. V was shortened by 5 bases and J by 10 bases, with 12 bases between the two germline ends. DNA for the CDR3: TGTGCCAGCAGCCTTATTTACTACTCACCCCTCCACTTT. Protein product: CASSLIYYSPLHF. The variable domain in full, with the rest retrieved from reference TRBV7-8 and TRBJ1-6, is GAGVSQSPRYKVAKRGQDVALRCDPISGHVSLFWYQQALGQGPEFLTYFQNEAQLDKSGLPSDRFFAERPEGSVSTLKIQRTQQEDSAVYLCASSLIYYSPLHFGNGTRLTVT.